Below, one T cell receptor (delta chain) is given with its context. This clone was found many times. It lacks a known antigen. TCRdb has a much larger clone's protein, which differs at residue 5 from the translation of this DNA, likely because of a read error; what is shown is the protein translated from the DNA. Genomic DNA from peripheral blood mononuclear cells isolated from patients and controls was used for TCR sequencing. The control group consisted of 23 healthy adult blood donors (median age roughly 67 years; approximately twelve males and roughly eleven females) who were matched to the patients for age and sex. Both library methods used multiplex PCR with primers targeting conserved V and J regions of the TCR genes. Amplicons were purified, pooled and sequenced on an Illumina MiSeq platform. The paper's data handling went like this. V(D)J alignment, clonotype assembly and translation were done with MiXCR, while functionality assessment and CDR3 repertoire analyses were done with VDJtools. The IMGT definition of CDR3 was applied, and only productive sequences using functional genes were analyzed, with ORF genes and pseudogenes left out. Identical amino acid CDR3s of major clonotypes (frequency >=5%) were searched for across all patients and controls using a custom Python script. To compare clonotype frequencies between patients and controls, a one-sided non-parametric Wilcoxon test was applied. TCRdb called clones from the public reads with CATT, and repeated DNA sequences were later combined into one row. The V and J calls come from TCRdb's annotation, not from the publication. A total of several hundred delta-chain clones appear in this sample, approximately 1.3% of them only once. The top ten constitute roughly 70% of the sample.

The data were taken from a study of gamma delta lymphoproliferative disorders and STAT genes (dated by TCRdb to 2016 to 2018). A note on the overall study: Gamma-chain libraries were prepared from at least 50 ng of genomic DNA using the LymphoTrack Dx TCRG Assay. Because no corresponding Invivoscribe delta assay was available, delta-chain libraries were prepared according to the standard operating procedure of the EuroClonality-NGS working group. Within a larger immunophenotypic and STAT-mutation study, TCR gamma and delta CDR3 repertoires were profiled by deep sequencing in Tgammadelta lymphoproliferative disease patients and healthy controls. To confirm the results, all delta-chain samples and two gamma-chain samples were sequenced a second time. The investigation overall reported the following: Control T cells likely spanned varied maturation stages, while leukemic cells were skewed toward terminal effectors, potentially limiting patient-control comparisons. Almost every major gamma and delta clonotype in patients was public, meaning shared with at least one healthy donor, and only a couple of gamma clonotypes were private to disease. When whole repertoires were clustered, gamma repertoires from patients grouped apart from those of healthy controls, but delta repertoires did not separate between the groups. The authors pointed out that NGS specificity may be lower at low frequencies, so whether leukemic clones are public or private needs to be confirmed.

V was cut back by 2 bases and J by 1 base, leaving a gap of 25 bases between them. The CDR3 goes from the cysteine to the phenylalanine over 19 residues. The DNA shown is the 57-base CDR3, in frame from base 1. The germline V gene encodes CDR1 GEAIGNYY and CDR2 EKD. Sequencing was carried out using blood. The TCR sequence derives from a human donor in good health. The V and J genes are TRDV2 and TRDJ1, with an unclear D gene assignment. The CDR3: CACDIVGADYGSSTDKLIF. In nucleotides, the sequence is TGTGCCTGTGACATCGTTGGTGCGGATTACGGCTCTTCCACCGATAAACTCATCTTT.